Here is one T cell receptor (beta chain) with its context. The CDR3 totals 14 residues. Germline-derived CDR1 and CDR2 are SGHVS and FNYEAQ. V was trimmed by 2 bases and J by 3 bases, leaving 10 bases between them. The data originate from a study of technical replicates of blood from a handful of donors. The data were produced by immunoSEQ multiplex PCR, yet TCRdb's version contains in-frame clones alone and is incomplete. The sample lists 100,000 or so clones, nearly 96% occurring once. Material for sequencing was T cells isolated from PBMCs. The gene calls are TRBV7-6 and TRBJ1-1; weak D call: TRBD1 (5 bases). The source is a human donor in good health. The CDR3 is CASSLSGGDTEAFF. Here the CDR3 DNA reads TGTGCCAGCAGCTTATCGGGGGGGGACACTGAAGCTTTCTTT.